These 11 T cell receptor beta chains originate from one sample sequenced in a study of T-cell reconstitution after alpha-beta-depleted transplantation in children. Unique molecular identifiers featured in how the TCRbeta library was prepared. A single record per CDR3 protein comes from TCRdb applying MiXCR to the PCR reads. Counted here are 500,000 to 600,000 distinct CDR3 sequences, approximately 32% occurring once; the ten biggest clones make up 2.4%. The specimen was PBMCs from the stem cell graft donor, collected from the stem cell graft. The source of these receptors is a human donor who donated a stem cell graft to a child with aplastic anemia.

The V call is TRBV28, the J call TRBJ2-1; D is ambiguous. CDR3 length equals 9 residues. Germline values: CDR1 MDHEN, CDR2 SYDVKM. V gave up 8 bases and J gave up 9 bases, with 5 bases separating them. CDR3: CASGFEQFF. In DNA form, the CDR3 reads TGTGCCAGCGGGTTTGAGCAGTTCTTC.

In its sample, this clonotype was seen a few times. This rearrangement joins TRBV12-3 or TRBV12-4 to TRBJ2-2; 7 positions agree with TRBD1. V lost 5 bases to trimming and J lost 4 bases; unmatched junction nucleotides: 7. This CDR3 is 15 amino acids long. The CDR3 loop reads CASSHRGVGTGELFF. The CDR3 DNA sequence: TGTGCCAGCAGTCACAGGGGTGTGGGCACCGGGGAGCTGTTTTTT.

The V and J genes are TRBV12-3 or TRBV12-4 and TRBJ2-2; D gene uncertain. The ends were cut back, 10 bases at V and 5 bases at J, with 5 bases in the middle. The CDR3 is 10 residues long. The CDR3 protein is CATGTGELFF. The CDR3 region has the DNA TGTGCCACCGGTACCGGGGAGCTGTTTTTT.

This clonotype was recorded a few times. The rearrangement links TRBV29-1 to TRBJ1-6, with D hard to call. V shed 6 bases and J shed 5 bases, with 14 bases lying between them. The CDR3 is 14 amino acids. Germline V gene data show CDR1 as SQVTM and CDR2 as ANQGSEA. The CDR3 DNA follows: TGCAGCGTGCGAACCGACCGAGATAATTCACCCCTCCACTTT. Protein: CSVRTDRDNSPLHF.

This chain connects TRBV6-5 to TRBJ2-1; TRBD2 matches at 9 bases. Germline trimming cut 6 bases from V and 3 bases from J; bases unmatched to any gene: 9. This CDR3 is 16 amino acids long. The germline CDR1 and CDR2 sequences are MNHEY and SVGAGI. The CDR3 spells CASRLLAGVGYNEQFF. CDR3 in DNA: TGTGCCAGCAGATTATTAGCGGGAGTCGGCTACAATGAGCAGTTCTTC.

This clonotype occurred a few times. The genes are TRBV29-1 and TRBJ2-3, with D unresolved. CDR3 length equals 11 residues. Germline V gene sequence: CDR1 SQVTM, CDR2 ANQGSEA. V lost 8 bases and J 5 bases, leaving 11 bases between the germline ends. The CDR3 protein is CSPHAGDTQYF. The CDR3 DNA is TGCAGCCCTCACGCCGGAGATACGCAGTATTTT.

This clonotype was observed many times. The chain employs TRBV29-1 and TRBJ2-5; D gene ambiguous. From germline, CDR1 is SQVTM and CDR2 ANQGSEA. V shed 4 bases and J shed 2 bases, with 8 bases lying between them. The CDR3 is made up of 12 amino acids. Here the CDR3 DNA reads TGCAGCGTTGTGGTGAGGCAAGAGACCCAGTACTTC. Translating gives CSVVVRQETQYF.

The CDR3 DNA reads TGTGCCAGCAAGGCGGCAGGCGAAGCTTTCTTT. Residues: CASKAAGEAFF. The genes are TRBV6-2 or TRBV6-3 and TRBJ1-1; D is ambiguous. Deletions cut 7 bases from V and 8 bases from J, with 11 bases between. Germline V CDR1 and CDR2: MNHEY, SVGEGT. The CDR3 length is 11 residues.

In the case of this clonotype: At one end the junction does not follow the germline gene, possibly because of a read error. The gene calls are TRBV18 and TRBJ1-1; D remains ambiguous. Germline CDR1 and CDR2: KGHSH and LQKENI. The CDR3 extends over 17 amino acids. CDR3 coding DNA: TGTGCCAGCTCACCCTCCTCGGCCCTAGTGGTGAATACTGAAGCTTTCTTT. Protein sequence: CASSPSSALVVNTEAFF.

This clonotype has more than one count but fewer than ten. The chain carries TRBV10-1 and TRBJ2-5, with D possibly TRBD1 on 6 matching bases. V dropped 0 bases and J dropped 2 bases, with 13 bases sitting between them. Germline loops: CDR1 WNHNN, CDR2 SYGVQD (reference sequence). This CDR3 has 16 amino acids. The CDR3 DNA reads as TGCGCCAGCAGTGAGTCGGCAGGGGTTGGTCAAGAGACCCAGTACTTC. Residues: CASSESAGVGQETQYF.

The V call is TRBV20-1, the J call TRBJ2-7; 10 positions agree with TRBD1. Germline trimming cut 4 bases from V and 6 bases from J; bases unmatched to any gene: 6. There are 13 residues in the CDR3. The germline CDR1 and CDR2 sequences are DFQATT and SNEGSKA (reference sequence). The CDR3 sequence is CSATRDRGREQYV. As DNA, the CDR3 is TGCAGTGCTACCAGGGACAGGGGACGCGAGCAGTACGTC.